These 24 T cell receptor beta chains were all obtained from the same sample, sequenced in a study of blood T cell repertoires in COVID-19. The repertoire was sequenced with immunoSEQ multiplex PCR; TCRdb's copy has only in-frame clones and lacks some. Among about 280,000 clones listed, 75% to 90% were seen once. The sequenced sample consisted of PBMCs or T cells enriched from blood (not recorded which). These TCRs come from a woman younger than 45 with acute COVID-19.

V and J are TRBV11-2 and TRBJ2-7, with TRBD2 matching over 15 bases. Trimming cost V 1 base and J 0 bases; bases outside gene matches: 4. CDR1 SGHAT and CDR2 FQNNGV come from the germline V gene. The CDR3 loop spans 18 amino acids. CDR3: CASSLVGTSGGSSYEQYF. In DNA, the CDR3 is TGTGCCAGCAGCTTAGTCGGGACTAGCGGGGGGAGCTCCTACGAGCAGTACTTC.

This clone was seen once. The V gene is TRBV29-1, the J gene TRBJ2-1; maybe TRBD1 (6 bases). With 7 bases removed from V and 5 bases from J, the gap between germline ends came to 12 bases. This CDR3 contains 12 residues. Germline CDR1 and CDR2: SQVTM and ANQGSEA. The CDR3 region has the DNA TGCAGCGCCCAGTGGGACAACAATGAGCAGTTCTTC. It is translated as CSAQWDNNEQFF.

The chain employs TRBV12-3 or TRBV12-4 and TRBJ2-3; D is ambiguous. V lost 5 bases to trimming and J lost 5 bases, with 5 bases between them. This CDR3 spans 11 amino acids. This CDR3 is CASSPRDTQYF. The CDR3, as DNA: TGTGCCAGCAGTCCCAGAGATACGCAGTATTTT.

V usage is TRBV7-2 and J usage is TRBJ1-6, with unresolved D. The germline V and J ends were trimmed by 5 bases and 6 bases, with 14 bases remaining between them. This CDR3 is 15 amino acids long. Looked up from germline, CDR1 is SGHTA and CDR2 is FQGNSA. This CDR3 is CASSLNQVINSPLHF. The CDR3 region has the DNA TGTGCCAGCAGCCTTAACCAGGTTATTAATTCACCCCTCCACTTT.

This clone appeared once. The chain employs TRBV7-9 and TRBJ2-3; maybe TRBD1 (5 bases). In germline, CDR1 is SEHNR, CDR2 FQNEAQ (reference sequence). Deletions cut 6 bases from V and 4 bases from J, with 14 bases between. The CDR3 totals 14 residues. The CDR3 sequence: CASRGQGGADTQYF. In nucleotides, the CDR3 is TGTGCCAGCAGGGGTCAGGGTGGCGCAGATACGCAGTATTTT.

J is TRBJ2-1 and V is TRBV29-1; 13 nucleotides align to TRBD2. V shed 4 bases, J shed 8 bases, and the junction held 5 bases outside the gene matches. CDR3 length: 14 residues. CDR1 and CDR2 from the germline V gene are SQVTM and ANQGSEA. CDR3 sequence (DNA): TGCAGCGTTGGGCGGACTAGCGGGAGCGATGAGCAGTTCTTC. Its protein product is CSVGRTSGSDEQFF.

This chain links TRBV19 with TRBJ2-3; 9 positions agree with TRBD2. Trimming at V came to 7 bases and at J to 0 bases, leaving 11 bases not matched to a gene. The CDR3 covers 17 residues. Germline loops: CDR1 LNHDA, CDR2 SQIVND (reference sequence). Here the CDR3 reads CASTELAGDPSTDTQYF. In DNA form, the CDR3 reads TGTGCCAGTACGGAATTAGCGGGAGATCCCAGCACAGATACGCAGTATTTT.

The V and J genes are TRBV6-2 or TRBV6-3 and TRBJ2-1; 10 bases are a match to TRBD1. The CDR3 is made up of 16 amino acids. Per germline, CDR1 MNHEY and CDR2 SVGEGT. V shed 5 bases and J 8 bases; nucleotides not matched to a gene: 12. As DNA, the CDR3 is TGTGCCAGCAGTCGGTATCCGGGACAGGGGAGGGATGAGCAGTTCTTC. Translation: CASSRYPGQGRDEQFF.

The rearrangement uses TRBV6-1 and TRBJ2-1, with D tentatively TRBD1 (6 bases). Germline values: CDR1 MNHNS, CDR2 SASEGT. V shed 4 bases and J shed 0 bases, with 16 bases lying between them. The length of the CDR3 is 17 residues. CDR3 loop: CASSAGWGLGSYNEQFF. For the CDR3, the DNA is TGTGCCAGCAGTGCCGGGTGGGGGCTTGGCTCCTACAATGAGCAGTTCTTC.

This clone has only a few counts. This rearrangement joins TRBV5-1 to TRBJ2-2; no firm D call. V lost 4 bases to trimming and J lost 5 bases, with 9 bases between them. The CDR3 is 13 amino acids. Germline CDR1 is SGHRS and CDR2 is YFSETQ. DNA of the CDR3: TGCGCCAGCAGCGAGAGTAGTACCGGGGAGCTGTTTTTT. This translates into CASSESSTGELFF.

The rearrangement uses TRBV14 and TRBJ2-7, with D tentatively TRBD2 (6 bases). The CDR3 sequence is 15 residues long. Germline assignment: CDR1 SGHDN and CDR2 FVKESK. V gave up 1 base and J gave up 5 bases, with 15 bases separating them. The CDR3 sequence: CASSQGDGSFHEQYF. In DNA, the CDR3 is TGTGCCAGCAGCCAAGGGGACGGGAGTTTTCACGAGCAGTACTTC.

This clone has just one count. This chain connects TRBV27 to TRBJ2-7; possibly TRBD2 for D (6 bases). V lost 0 bases and J 5 bases, leaving 11 bases between the germline ends. Germline assignment: CDR1 MNHEY and CDR2 SMNVEV (reference sequence). The CDR3 is 14 amino acids. The CDR3 DNA follows: TGTGCCAGCAGTTTATCCCCGCGGGGCGACGAGCAGTACTTC. Translated: CASSLSPRGDEQYF.

J is TRBJ2-1 and V is TRBV30, with 11 bases aligning to TRBD2. V lost 4 bases, J lost 5 bases, and 7 bases stayed unmatched. Germline assignment: CDR1 GTSNPN and CDR2 SVGIG (reference sequence). CDR3 length: 15 amino acids. In DNA, the CDR3 is TGTGCCTGGAATATCGGGACTAGCGGAAACAATGAGCAGTTCTTC. Translating it yields CAWNIGTSGNNEQFF.

The CDR3 DNA sequence: TGTGCCAGCAGCTCCCGGCAGGGGGTTTCCGGGGAGCTGTTTTTT. It specifies CASSSRQGVSGELFF. This sequence joins TRBV7-8 and TRBJ2-2; TRBD1 agrees at 7 bases. V shed 4 bases, J shed 6 bases, and the junction held 8 bases outside the gene matches. There are 15 residues in the CDR3. Germline V gene sequence: CDR1 SGHVS, CDR2 FQNEAQ.

The rearrangement uses TRBV4-3 and TRBJ2-2; TRBD2 aligns across 13 bases. This CDR3 has 15 residues. Unmatched junction bases numbered 9, after V lost 10 bases and J lost 7 bases. Germline V gene sequence: CDR1 LGHNA, CDR2 YSLEER. The CDR3 is CAKPGLAGVHGELFF. In DNA form, the CDR3 reads TGCGCCAAGCCAGGACTAGCGGGAGTTCACGGGGAGCTGTTTTTT.

This sequence joins TRBV6-4 and TRBJ2-3, with 10 bases that match TRBD1. With V trimmed by 0 bases and J by 4 bases, 4 bases remained unmatched. Germline V gene sequence: CDR1 MRHNA, CDR2 SNTAGT. This CDR3 region has 16 residues. The CDR3 sequence: CASSDSWTGGSDTQYF. The CDR3 DNA sequence: TGTGCCAGCAGTGACTCTTGGACAGGGGGTTCAGATACGCAGTATTTT.

The gene calls are TRBV7-8 and TRBJ2-3, with unresolved D. The V and J ends lost 6 bases and 6 bases respectively, with 22 bases between them. CDR3 size: 16 residues. CDR1 SGHVS and CDR2 FQNEAQ come from the germline V gene. Here the CDR3 reads CASRARVGRIPDTQYF. The CDR3 DNA sequence: TGTGCCAGCAGGGCACGGGTTGGAAGGATCCCCGATACGCAGTATTTT.

For the CDR3, the DNA is TGTGCCAGCAGCCAATACCAGGGGGGCGAGACCCAGTACTTC. Translating it yields CASSQYQGGETQYF. The chain has TRBV3-1 (or the pseudogene TRBV3-2) and TRBJ2-5; D possibly corresponds to TRBD1 (7 bases). The CDR3 sequence is 14 residues long. V dropped 2 bases and J dropped 5 bases, with 12 bases sitting between them. Germline loops: CDR1 LGHDT, CDR2 YNNKEL (reference sequence).

In its sample, this clone was seen a few times. The chain combines TRBV2 with TRBJ2-7; the D gene is possibly TRBD1 (6 bases). There are 14 residues in the CDR3. V dropped 7 bases and J dropped 0 bases, with 13 bases sitting between them. Germline V gives CDR1 SNHLY, CDR2 FYNNEI. The CDR3 is CASTEDSRSYEQYF. The CDR3, as DNA: TGTGCCAGCACCGAGGACAGCCGCTCCTACGAGCAGTACTTC.

This chain uses TRBV28 with TRBJ2-7; 7 bases are shared with TRBD1. The CDR3 is 15 residues long. Germline loops: CDR1 MDHEN, CDR2 SYDVKM. With 6 bases clipped from V and 0 bases from J, the junction kept 8 bases outside the gene matches. The CDR3 DNA reads as TGTGCCAGCAGCCCGACAGGGACCTTCTCCTACGAGCAGTACTTC. It translates to CASSPTGTFSYEQYF.

In this sample, this clone turned up once. The chain couples TRBV27 to TRBJ2-1; the match to TRBD2 covers 7 bases. V gave up 1 base and J gave up 9 bases; unmatched junction bases: 3. The CDR3 spans 13 residues. Germline V gives CDR1 MNHEY, CDR2 SMNVEV (reference sequence). The CDR3 loop is CASSLFGGGEQFF. Here the CDR3 DNA reads TGTGCCAGCAGTTTATTTGGGGGGGGTGAGCAGTTCTTC.

This clone was detected a few times. V and J are TRBV11-1 and TRBJ1-6, with 8 bases that match TRBD1. From germline, CDR1 is SGHAT and CDR2 FQDESV (reference sequence). CDR3 length: 14 amino acids. V shed 5 bases, J shed 5 bases, and the junction held 2 bases outside the gene matches. This chain's CDR3 is CASSRTGNNSPLHF. Here the CDR3 DNA reads TGTGCCAGCAGCCGGACAGGGAATAATTCACCCCTCCACTTT. The full variable domain, with the rest looked up from reference TRBV11-1 and TRBJ1-6, is EAEVAQSPRYKITEKSQAVAFWCDPISGHATLYWYRQILGQGPELLVQFQDESVVDDSQLPKDRFSAERLKGVDSTLKIQPAELGDSAMYLCASSRTGNNSPLHFGNGTRLTVT.

This clone was detected only once. Here the CDR3 reads CASKTRGDSHNSPLHF. The CDR3 DNA reads TGTGCCAGCAAAACGAGAGGGGACAGTCATAATTCACCCCTCCACTTT. This chain uses TRBV28 with TRBJ1-6; 7 nucleotides align to TRBD1. With V trimmed by 7 bases and J by 5 bases, 11 bases remained unmatched. The CDR3 loop spans 16 amino acids. Germline V CDR1 and CDR2: MDHEN, SYDVKM.

J is TRBJ2-7 and V is TRBV5-4; 8 bases map to TRBD2. The CDR3 totals 15 residues. CDR1 is SGHNT and CDR2 is YYREEE in the germline V gene (reference sequence). Losses at the gene ends were 2 bases for V and 0 bases for J; bases not matched to a gene: 4. The CDR3 nucleotides are TGTGCCAGCAGCTTCGGGCTAGCGGGCTCCTACGAGCAGTACTTC. Translating gives CASSFGLAGSYEQYF.